The 30 T cell receptor beta chains presented below share a single source sample, sequenced in a study of beta chain features in type 1 diabetes. Expressed TCRB transcripts were sequenced after all isolated RNA was converted to cDNA. Profiling relied on immunoSEQ multiplex PCR, and the TCRdb table lists in-frame clones only, not all of them. The table shows about 160,000 clones, with around 8% occurring only once. Whole-study findings and limits: Shortening of TCRB CDR3s, moderate but significant, appeared in all four CD4+ subsets of Type 1 diabetes patients.

No antigen has been assigned to these receptors. Material for sequencing was central memory CD4+ T cells from blood. All receptors derive from a woman in her thirties or forties with type 1 diabetes.

This clone was observed a few times. V usage is TRBV28 and J usage is TRBJ1-4; D gene ambiguous. Germline V CDR1 and CDR2: MDHEN, SYDVKM. V was trimmed by 6 bases and J by 6 bases, leaving 8 bases between them. CDR3 length: 12 amino acids. The CDR3 is CASRTTDEKLFF. CDR3 DNA: TGTGCCAGCAGGACTACAGATGAAAAACTGTTTTTT.

The V and J genes are TRBV4-1 and TRBJ2-1; 8 nucleotides line up with TRBD2. The CDR3 spans 14 residues. Trimming took 4 bases from V and 10 from J; bases not matched to a gene: 9. Germline V CDR1 and CDR2: MGHRA, YSYEKL. CDR3 residues: CASSRGSGGREQFF. The CDR3 DNA reads TGCGCCAGCAGCCGCGGAAGCGGGGGCCGAGAGCAGTTCTTC.

This clone turned up a few times. The rearrangement uses TRBV7-7 and TRBJ2-1; possible D gene TRBD2, 6 bases. Per the germline V gene, CDR1 is SSHAT and CDR2 is FNYEAQ (reference sequence). The CDR3 spans 15 residues. Trimming removed 5 bases at V and 10 bases at J, with 21 bases between. The CDR3 coding sequence is TGTGCCAGCAGCCGAAGCCGGGTGTCGGGAGACGAGCAGTTCTTC. Translation gives CASSRSRVSGDEQFF.

A few counts support this clone. Within the sample, other DNA sequences also encode this same CDR3. The V gene is TRBV18, the J gene TRBJ2-1; 7 positions match TRBD2. The germline V gene has CDR1 KGHSH and CDR2 LQKENI. Losses at the gene ends were 3 bases for V and 2 bases for J; bases not matched to a gene: 4. CDR3 length: 15 amino acids. The CDR3 reads CASSPGGRAYNEQFF. The CDR3 DNA follows: TGTGCCAGCTCACCGGGGGGGAGGGCCTACAATGAGCAGTTCTTC.

This clone appeared a few times. This rearrangement joins TRBV9 to TRBJ1-2; D ambiguous. V lost 4 bases and J lost 4, with 17 bases in between. This CDR3 region has 15 residues. Germline V gives CDR1 SGDLS, CDR2 YYNGEE. The CDR3 here is CASSTTRPAIYGYTF. The CDR3 DNA follows: TGTGCCAGCAGCACTACCCGGCCAGCGATCTATGGCTACACCTTC.

The sample holds one count of this clone. The chain employs TRBV28 and TRBJ1-5; D is possibly TRBD1 (6 bases). Germline V CDR1 and CDR2: MDHEN, SYDVKM. The length of the CDR3 is 13 residues. The V and J ends lost 7 bases and 6 bases respectively, with 13 bases between them. In nucleotides, the CDR3 is TGTGCCAGCATCGGGGGCGGGGGTCAGCCCCAGCATTTT. Translated: CASIGGGGQPQHF.

A few counts support this clone. V usage is TRBV2 and J usage is TRBJ1-4, with D possibly being TRBD1 (6 bases). This CDR3 has 13 residues. V lost 8 bases to trimming and J lost 2 bases, with 9 bases between them. Germline V gene data show CDR1 as SNHLY and CDR2 as FYNNEI. The CDR3 DNA reads TGTGCCAGCGCTAGGGGGACTAATGAAAAACTGTTTTTT. This encodes CASARGTNEKLFF.

V gene TRBV14 combines with J gene TRBJ1-2; maybe TRBD1 (6 bases). Germline lookup yields CDR1 SGHDN and CDR2 FVKESK. The CDR3 loop spans 13 amino acids. Trimming removed 4 bases from V and 8 bases from J, with 14 bases in between. CDR3 coding DNA: TGTGCCAGCAGCCTTCTCAGGGGAAGGGGCTACACCTTC. Its protein product is CASSLLRGRGYTF.

This chain joins TRBV5-5 and TRBJ1-5; maybe TRBD1 (6 bases). Trimming pared 5 bases from V and 4 bases from J, leaving 10 bases between. Per the germline V gene, CDR1 is SGHKS and CDR2 is YYEKEE (reference sequence). This CDR3 spans 13 amino acids. CDR3 protein: CASRPTGNQPQHF. The CDR3 region has the DNA TGTGCCAGCAGACCCACAGGGAATCAGCCCCAGCATTTT.

This clone was observed a handful of times. The chain couples TRBV28 to TRBJ1-2, with a possible D match to TRBD1 (5 bases). The CDR3 totals 13 residues. V lost 3 bases and J lost 2, with 7 bases in between. Germline CDR1 and CDR2: MDHEN and SYDVKM. The CDR3 nucleotides are TGTGCCAGCAGTTTTGGGGGGAACTATGGCTACACCTTC. This encodes CASSFGGNYGYTF.

This clone was seen only a few times. The V and J genes are TRBV28 and TRBJ1-2, with 7 bases aligning to TRBD1. This CDR3 spans 16 amino acids. V lost 4 bases and J lost 0; bases outside the gene matches: 8. The germline V gene encodes CDR1 MDHEN and CDR2 SYDVKM. DNA of the CDR3: TGTGCCAGCAGTTCCTCGGACAGGCCGACTAACTATGGCTACACCTTC. Residues: CASSSSDRPTNYGYTF.

The chain combines TRBV5-6 with TRBJ2-7, with D possibly TRBD1 on 6 matching bases. V shed 0 bases and J shed 3 bases, with 10 bases lying between them. The CDR3 sequence is 14 residues long. Germline assignment: CDR1 SGHDT and CDR2 YYEEEE. In nucleotides, the CDR3 is TGTGCCAGCAGCTTGGTACAGGGCCGCTACGAGCAGTACTTC. Translation gives CASSLVQGRYEQYF.

This clone was counted between two and nine times. This chain connects TRBV6-5 to TRBJ1-2, with TRBD1 matching over 7 bases. The CDR3 consists of 13 residues. Germline CDR1 MNHEY, CDR2 SVGAGI. V gave up 4 bases and J gave up 7 bases; unmatched junction bases: 6. CDR3 in amino acids: CASSSTRGAGYTF. As DNA, the CDR3 is TGTGCCAGCAGTTCGACCAGGGGGGCTGGCTACACCTTC.

This clone is termed medium-sized. This chain uses TRBV5-1 with TRBJ1-5; no clear D gene. This CDR3 comprises 13 residues. The V end was cut by 4 bases, the J end by 4 bases, with 9 bases between. Germline assignment: CDR1 SGHRS and CDR2 YFSETQ. The DNA of the CDR3 is TGCGCCAGCAGCGGTGACGGGAATCAGCCCCAGCATTTT. It codes for CASSGDGNQPQHF.

In this sample, this clone turned up a few times. The chain links TRBV18 to TRBJ2-7; D is unresolved. Trimming removed 4 bases at V and 5 bases at J, with 6 bases between. CDR1 and CDR2 (germline): KGHSH, LQKENI. The CDR3 has 11 amino acids. The CDR3 sequence is CASSRSDEQYF. The DNA of the CDR3 is TGTGCCAGCTCACGGAGCGACGAGCAGTACTTC.

The rearrangement joins TRBV30 to TRBJ1-5; tentatively, D is TRBD1 (6 bases). The CDR3 runs to 17 residues. From germline, CDR1 is GTSNPN and CDR2 SVGIG (reference sequence). Trimming left V 3 bases short and J 3 bases short, with 21 bases between. The DNA for the CDR3 is TGTGCCTGGAGCCCCGGCCAGGGGATGGGGCTCAATCAGCCCCAGCATTTT. It translates to CAWSPGQGMGLNQPQHF.

The sample holds a few counts of this clone. The rearrangement joins TRBV9 to TRBJ2-1, with 9 positions matching TRBD2. V lost 4 bases and J lost 7; bases outside the gene matches: 12. Germline V lookup: CDR1 SGDLS, CDR2 YYNGEE. CDR3 length: 16 residues. In DNA form, the CDR3 reads TGTGCCAGCAGCCCACCCGGGACTAGCACCGGTAATGAGCAGTTCTTC. Amino acid sequence: CASSPPGTSTGNEQFF.

CDR3 sequence reads: CASLRGGANVLTF. The CDR3 DNA reads TGTGCCAGCCTCCGGGGTGGGGCCAACGTCCTGACTTTC. The chain recombines TRBV7-2 with TRBJ2-6; possibly TRBD2 for D (5 bases). Trimming stripped 8 bases from V and 3 bases from J, with 8 bases between. The CDR3 is made up of 13 amino acids. Germline loops: CDR1 SGHTA, CDR2 FQGNSA. The complete variable domain, with remaining parts taken from reference TRBV7-2 and TRBJ2-6, reads GAGVSQSPSNKVTEKGKDVELRCDPISGHTALYWYRQSLGQGLEFLIYFQGNSAPDKSGLPSDRFSAERTGGSVSTLTIQRTQQEDSAVYLCASLRGGANVLTFGAGSRLTVL.

This clone was counted only a few times. A junction end diverges from the germline sequence, so it may reflect a read error. Here the CDR3 DNA reads TGTGCCAGCAGCTCCTTGGTACGGGATTTGGGCTTC. This gives the protein CASSSLVRDLGF. The genes are TRBV28 and TRBJ2-7, with D perhaps matching TRBD2 (5 bases). The germline V gene has CDR1 MDHEN and CDR2 SYDVKM. This CDR3 has 12 residues.

The V call is TRBV14, the J call TRBJ2-7, with D possibly matching TRBD1 (6 bases). The CDR3 contains 18 residues. With 4 bases removed from V and 0 bases from J, the gap between germline ends came to 22 bases. CDR1 and CDR2 from the germline V gene are SGHDN and FVKESK. This CDR3 reads CASSRPSDRWDSSYEQYF. The CDR3 DNA reads TGTGCCAGCAGCCGCCCCTCAGACAGGTGGGATAGCTCCTACGAGCAGTACTTC.

The sample holds a few counts of this clone. V gene TRBV11-3 combines with J gene TRBJ2-1; 12 positions agree with TRBD2. Germline values: CDR1 SGHNT, CDR2 YENEEA. V lost 5 bases and J lost 7; bases outside the gene matches: 6. The CDR3 has 15 residues. The CDR3 nucleotides are TGTGCCAGCAGCCCGACTAGCGGGAGTGGAAATGAGCAGTTCTTC. It translates to CASSPTSGSGNEQFF.

This clone was seen a handful of times. The gene calls are TRBV7-2 and TRBJ2-3; 11 positions agree with TRBD2. The CDR3 has 15 amino acids. The junction had 1 base not matched to a gene; V was cut back by 1 base and J by 4 bases. CDR1 SGHTA and CDR2 FQGNSA come from the germline V gene. The CDR3 DNA is TGTGCCAGCAGCTTAGTAGCGGGGGGGGCAGATACGCAGTATTTT. It yields the protein CASSLVAGGADTQYF. The full variable domain, rest sourced from reference TRBV7-2 and TRBJ2-3, is GAGVSQSPSNKVTEKGKDVELRCDPISGHTALYWYRQSLGQGLEFLIYFQGNSAPDKSGLPSDRFSAERTGGSVSTLTIQRTQQEDSAVYLCASSLVAGGADTQYFGPGTRLTVL.

This clone came up a few times. This chain uses TRBV7-3 with TRBJ2-1; 13 nucleotides match TRBD2. The CDR3 has 15 residues. V shed 2 bases and J 7 bases; nucleotides not matched to a gene: 2. Germline loops: CDR1 SGHTA, CDR2 FQGTGA. CDR3 in amino acids: CASSLGTSGANEQFF. As DNA, the CDR3 is TGTGCCAGCAGCTTAGGGACTAGCGGGGCAAATGAGCAGTTCTTC.

The chain joins TRBV4-3 to TRBJ1-2; weak D call: TRBD1 (6 bases). This CDR3 region has 16 residues. Trimming removed 0 bases from V and 1 base from J, with 12 bases in between. Germline-derived CDR1 and CDR2 are LGHNA and YSLEER. CDR3 residues: CASSQDRGQYNYGYTF. For the CDR3, the DNA is TGCGCCAGCAGCCAAGATCGAGGACAGTATAACTATGGCTACACCTTC.

The genes are TRBV5-1 and TRBJ2-2; 11 nucleotides align to TRBD2. This CDR3 is built from 16 residues. CDR1 SGHRS and CDR2 YFSETQ come from the germline V gene. V dropped 2 bases and J dropped 4; count of bases not matched to a gene: 4. The CDR3 DNA sequence: TGCGCCAGCAGCTTTCTAGCGGGAGGAGGCACCGGGGAGCTGTTTTTT. It encodes CASSFLAGGGTGELFF.

The chain recombines TRBV6-5 with TRBJ2-1; tentatively, D is TRBD1 (7 bases). The germline V gene has CDR1 MNHEY and CDR2 SVGAGI. This CDR3 has 14 amino acids. Trimming stripped 2 bases from V and 8 bases from J, with 13 bases between. CDR3 sequence (DNA): TGTGCCAGCAGTTACGGAGGGACAGTCTATGAGCAGTTCTTC. Amino acid sequence: CASSYGGTVYEQFF.

CDR3 protein: CASSPFADRDTEAFF. The CDR3 DNA reads as TGTGCCAGCTCACCATTTGCGGACAGGGACACTGAAGCTTTCTTT. V usage is TRBV18 and J usage is TRBJ1-1; 8 nucleotides align to TRBD1. The germline V gene has CDR1 KGHSH and CDR2 LQKENI. This CDR3 region has 15 residues. V was clipped by 2 bases and J by 3 bases; unmatched bases: 5.

This chain uses TRBV21-1 with TRBJ2-7; the table's D call, TRBD2, has no DNA check behind it. TRBV21-1 is a listed pseudogene. The CDR3 covers 17 residues. DNA of the CDR3: TGTGCCAGCAGCAATCCATCTAGCGGGGGCCGCTCCTACGAGCAGTACTTC. Its translation is CASSNPSSGGRSYEQYF.

This clone turned up a few times. V gene TRBV30 combines with J gene TRBJ2-7; weak D call: TRBD1 (5 bases). The CDR3 spans 13 residues. The V gene lost 6 bases and the J gene lost 1 base, with 13 bases spanning the gap. Germline V gene sequence: CDR1 GTSNPN, CDR2 SVGIG (reference sequence). CDR3 nucleotide sequence: TGTGCCTGTGACAGAACCCGTTCCTACGAGCAGTACTTC. It encodes CACDRTRSYEQYF.

The gene calls are TRBV19 and TRBJ1-5, with a weak D call TRBD1 (6 bases). The V and J ends lost 5 bases and 5 bases respectively, with 16 bases between them. Germline CDR1 reads LNHDA; CDR2 reads SQIVND (reference sequence). The CDR3 spans 15 residues. The CDR3 sequence is CASSPAGTSHQPQHF. The CDR3 nucleotides are TGTGCCAGTAGTCCGGCCGGGACATCTCATCAGCCCCAGCATTTT.